This TCR beta chain is from a study of T-cell reconstitution after alpha-beta-depleted transplantation in children. Study-wide results and limits: One year post-transplant, T-cell counts and diversity were largely derived from T cells produced anew. Where some patients showed high TCRbeta diversity at day 60, it came from recipient T cells and thymic progenitors that had survived. Reports say that about two months after transplant, the alpha-beta T cells came out of several hundred graft clones that had expanded.

With regard to this clonotype: Its antigen remains unidentified.

It was with unique molecular identifiers that the TCRbeta library was prepared. Each CDR3 protein is one row after TCRdb ran MiXCR on the PCR reads. The sample has 19,000 or so distinct CDR3 sequences; 10% to 15% are singletons. The CDR3 length is 14 residues. The germline gives CDR1 SEHNR, CDR2 FQNEAQ (reference sequence). Trimming took 5 bases from V and 5 from J, leaving 13 bases between them. V is TRBV7-9 and J is TRBJ2-1, with D possibly being TRBD1 (6 bases). The source of this sequence is a female patient aged 2-9 years who had a stem cell transplant for congenital amegakaryocytic thrombocytopenia, so the T cells may come from the graft donor. The material was PBMCs, mostly from graft donor cells, obtained 60 days after TCRalphabeta/CD19-depleted stem cell transplant. The CDR3 nucleotides are TGTGCCAGCAGCCCAAATGGGGGCCACAATGAGCAGTTCTTC. Translated: CASSPNGGHNEQFF.